This record looks at one TCR beta chain sequence and its context. Antigen unknown. This specimen comes from a study of T cell responses to AZD1222 COVID-19 vaccine. Broader study findings: Repertoires were sampled only after the peak T cell response. Donors, mostly white British, included more females; clonal diversity was possibly underestimated. A rise in Spike-specific TCR breadth and depth followed two AZD1222 doses. Vaccine-related CD4 TCRs covered spike, predominating at 160-218 and 743-854.

V shed 5 bases, J shed 2 bases, and the junction held 5 bases outside the gene matches. This CDR3 spans 14 amino acids. The germline V gene has CDR1 MNHEY and CDR2 SVGAGI. Profiled with immunoSEQ multiplex PCR; TCRdb holds only in-frame clones, not every one. The table records 95,000 to 100,000 clones, 87% of them present only once. This TCR was sampled from an adult who received the AZD1222 COVID-19 vaccine. The V and J genes are TRBV6-5 and TRBJ2-7, with 8 bases lining up with TRBD1. Source: peripheral blood, taken 28 days after the second AZD1222 dose. CDR3 DNA: TGTGCCAGCAGTCTTGGACAGGGACCCTACGAGCAGTACTTC. Translated: CASSLGQGPYEQYF.